Listed below are T cell receptor beta chains from one sample, sequenced in a study of shared clonotypes between healthy human individuals. Here immunoSEQ multiplex PCR was the method, and the copy in TCRdb shows in-frame clones only, minus some. The table lists more than 2,000,000 clones, 90% to 95% of them singletons. Source material: naive CD4+ T cells sorted from blood. The source is a man between 18 and 35 years old in good health. CDR3s include the opening cysteine and the closing phenylalanine or tryptophan. D genes are given only for firm matches. Not every row has a clone size; where given, it reads once, few, many or a size class.

CDR3 protein: CASSPQETLYSPLHF; CDR3 DNA: TGTGCCAGCAGCCCCCAGGAGACTCTTTATTCACCCCTCCACTTT; V gene: TRBV7-9; clone size: -; J gene: TRBJ1-6; D gene: -
CDR3 protein: CASRWQRDSGELFF; CDR3 DNA: TGCGCCAGCAGATGGCAAAGGGACTCCGGGGAGCTGTTTTTT; V gene: TRBV5-1; clone size: -; J gene: TRBJ2-2; D gene: -
CDR3 protein: CASSSRRSGASNQPQHF; CDR3 DNA: TGTGCCAGTAGTTCACGACGTTCAGGGGCGAGTAATCAGCCCCAGCATTTT; V gene: TRBV19; clone size: -; J gene: TRBJ1-5; D gene: -
CDR3 protein: CASRDPGATGEQFF; CDR3 DNA: TGTGCCAGCAGGGATCCGGGGGCTACCGGGGAGCAGTTCTTC; V gene: TRBV27; clone size: -; J gene: TRBJ2-1; D gene: -
CDR3 protein: CASSLMEGIAKNIQYF; CDR3 DNA: TGTGCCAGCAGTTTAATGGAGGGAATTGCCAAAAACATTCAGTACTTC; V gene: TRBV28; clone size: -; J gene: TRBJ2-4; D gene: -
CDR3 protein: CASSSQGAGTEAFF; CDR3 DNA: TGCGCCAGCAGCTCCCAGGGGGCTGGCACTGAAGCTTTCTTT; V gene: TRBV5-1; clone size: -; J gene: TRBJ1-1; D gene: TRBD1
CDR3 protein: CSVYPPLSLLGGYTF; CDR3 DNA: TGCAGCGTTTATCCACCCCTGAGCCTGCTTGGTGGCTACACCTTC; V gene: TRBV29-1; clone size: once; J gene: TRBJ1-2; D gene: -
CDR3 protein: CASSLDRGDGYTF; CDR3 DNA: TGTGCCAGCAGCTTGGACAGGGGGGATGGCTACACCTTC; V gene: TRBV5-4; clone size: -; J gene: TRBJ1-2; D gene: TRBD1
CDR3 protein: CASSVLHRAPYNEQFF; CDR3 DNA: TGTGCCAGCAGCGTATTGCACAGGGCCCCTTACAATGAGCAGTTCTTC; V gene: TRBV9; clone size: -; J gene: TRBJ2-1; D gene: -
CDR3 protein: CASSFGTKLTGELFF; CDR3 DNA: TGTGCCAGCAGTTTCGGGACTAAACTCACCGGGGAGCTGTTTTTT; V gene: TRBV6-5; clone size: -; J gene: TRBJ2-2; D gene: TRBD2
CDR3 protein: CASSDMGGPGTEAFF; CDR3 DNA: TGTGCCAGCAGTGACATGGGGGGTCCGGGCACTGAAGCTTTCTTT; V gene: TRBV9; clone size: -; J gene: TRBJ1-1; D gene: -
CDR3 protein: CASSSGHPYEQYF; CDR3 DNA: TGTGCCAGCAGTTCGGGACACCCCTACGAGCAGTACTTC; V gene: TRBV5-4; clone size: -; J gene: TRBJ2-7; D gene: -
CDR3 protein: CAISEDSGRVGDTQYF; CDR3 DNA: TGTGCCATCAGTGAGGATAGCGGGAGGGTTGGAGATACGCAGTATTTT; V gene: TRBV10-3; clone size: -; J gene: TRBJ2-3; D gene: TRBD2
CDR3 protein: CASSPAGLTQETQYF; CDR3 DNA: TGTGCCAGCTCACCTGCGGGACTAACGCAAGAGACCCAGTACTTC; V gene: TRBV18; clone size: -; J gene: TRBJ2-5; D gene: TRBD2
CDR3 protein: CASSLGELETQYF; CDR3 DNA: TGTGCCAGCAGCTTAGGGGAACTCGAGACCCAGTACTTC; V gene: TRBV7-3; clone size: -; J gene: TRBJ2-5; D gene: -
CDR3 protein: CASGLVANTQYF; CDR3 DNA: TGTGCTAGTGGTTTGGTAGCAAATACGCAGTATTTT; V gene: TRBV12-5; clone size: -; J gene: TRBJ2-3; D gene: -
CDR3 protein: CASSQDSSGSSFPSPLHF; CDR3 DNA: TGCGCCAGCAGCCAAGATTCTTCGGGGAGCAGCTTCCCGTCACCCCTCCACTTT; V gene: TRBV4-3; clone size: -; J gene: TRBJ1-6; D gene: -
CDR3 protein: CASSLAGTGGASYTF; CDR3 DNA: TGTGCCAGCAGCTTGGCCGGAACAGGGGGCGCAAGCTACACCTTC; V gene: TRBV5-4; clone size: -; J gene: TRBJ1-2; D gene: TRBD1
CDR3 protein: CSVGLPETQYF; CDR3 DNA: TGCAGTGTTGGCCTCCCGGAGACCCAGTACTTC; V gene: TRBV20-1; clone size: once; J gene: TRBJ2-5; D gene: -
CDR3 protein: CASSSGRDNQPQHF; CDR3 DNA: TGTGCCAGCAGTTCAGGCCGGGACAATCAGCCCCAGCATTTT; V gene: TRBV6-5; clone size: -; J gene: TRBJ1-5; D gene: -
CDR3 protein: CASSLGNGYTF; CDR3 DNA: TGTGCCAGCAGCCTGGGGAATGGCTACACCTTC; V gene: TRBV16; clone size: few; J gene: TRBJ1-2; D gene: -
CDR3 protein: CASRGSGETQYF; CDR3 DNA: TGTGCCAGCCGCGGGAGCGGAGAGACCCAGTACTTC; V gene: TRBV18; clone size: -; J gene: TRBJ2-5; D gene: TRBD2
CDR3 protein: CASSQDEVTDTQYF; CDR3 DNA: TGCGCCAGCAGCCAAGATGAGGTGACAGATACGCAGTATTTT; V gene: TRBV4-3; clone size: -; J gene: TRBJ2-3; D gene: -
CDR3 protein: CASSRDGGYNEQFF; CDR3 DNA: TGTGCCAGCAGCCGGGACGGGGGGTACAATGAGCAGTTCTTC; V gene: TRBV11-2; clone size: -; J gene: TRBJ2-1; D gene: TRBD2
CDR3 protein: CASSLQQRHTEAFF; CDR3 DNA: TGTGCCAGCAGCCTACAACAGCGACACACTGAAGCTTTCTTT; V gene: TRBV7-9; clone size: -; J gene: TRBJ1-1; D gene: -
CDR3 protein: CASSPLLAGGSYNEQFF; CDR3 DNA: TGTGCCAGCAGCCCGCTACTAGCGGGAGGATCTTACAATGAGCAGTTCTTC; V gene: TRBV11-2; clone size: -; J gene: TRBJ2-1; D gene: TRBD2
CDR3 protein: CASRGQGFLGTQHF; CDR3 DNA: TGTGCCAGCAGGGGACAGGGCTTTCTCGGGACCCAGCATTTT; V gene: TRBV6-5; clone size: -; J gene: TRBJ1-5; D gene: TRBD1
CDR3 protein: CASTVTGLGRNQPQHF; CDR3 DNA: TGTGCCAGCACCGTGACAGGGTTGGGCCGCAATCAGCCCCAGCATTTT; V gene: TRBV6-7; clone size: -; J gene: TRBJ1-5; D gene: TRBD1
CDR3 protein: CASSSTLDRGYGYTF; CDR3 DNA: TGTGCCAGCAGCTCAACCCTAGACAGGGGGTATGGCTACACCTTC; V gene: TRBV27; clone size: -; J gene: TRBJ1-2; D gene: TRBD1
CDR3 protein: CASSNGQSNEKLFF; CDR3 DNA: TGCGCCAGCAGCAACGGACAGAGTAATGAAAAACTGTTTTTT; V gene: TRBV5-1; clone size: -; J gene: TRBJ1-4; D gene: -
CDR3 protein: CASSEGSLAPQYF; CDR3 DNA: TGTGCCAGCAGTGAGGGCTCCTTAGCTCCTCAGTACTTC; V gene: TRBV2; clone size: -; J gene: TRBJ2-7; D gene: -
CDR3 protein: CASSESRQSYEQYF; CDR3 DNA: TGTGCCAGCAGTGAAAGTAGGCAGAGCTACGAGCAGTACTTC; V gene: TRBV6-1; clone size: -; J gene: TRBJ2-7; D gene: -
CDR3 protein: CASSFAGRVTGELFF; CDR3 DNA: TGTGCCAGCAGCTTTGCCGGGAGGGTCACCGGGGAGCTGTTTTTT; V gene: TRBV7-2; clone size: -; J gene: TRBJ2-2; D gene: TRBD2
CDR3 protein: CASSLVPTGNYNEQFF; CDR3 DNA: TGTGCCAGCAGCTTAGTACCGACGGGGAATTACAATGAGCAGTTCTTC; V gene: TRBV11-2; clone size: -; J gene: TRBJ2-1; D gene: -
CDR3 protein: CASSPGLIYNEQFF; CDR3 DNA: TGCGCCAGCAGCCCTGGACTCATCTACAATGAGCAGTTCTTC; V gene: TRBV5-1; clone size: -; J gene: TRBJ2-1; D gene: -
CDR3 protein: CASSLASLAIGSKNIQYF; CDR3 DNA: TGTGCCAGCAGCCTTGCGAGTCTAGCGATTGGATCCAAAAACATTCAGTACTTC; V gene: TRBV7-9; clone size: -; J gene: TRBJ2-4; D gene: -
CDR3 protein: CASSDTSGRKTQYF; CDR3 DNA: TGTGCCAGCAGCGATACTAGCGGGAGGAAAACGCAGTATTTT; V gene: TRBV7-2; clone size: -; J gene: TRBJ2-3; D gene: TRBD2
CDR3 protein: CATSNRQKGGDTQYF; CDR3 DNA: TGTGCCACCAGCAACCGACAGAAGGGCGGAGATACGCAGTATTTT; V gene: TRBV15; clone size: -; J gene: TRBJ2-3; D gene: -
CDR3 protein: CASSLPGEVSGNTIYF; CDR3 DNA: TGTGCCAGCAGCTTGCCGGGGGAAGTTTCTGGAAACACCATATATTTT; V gene: TRBV5-4; clone size: -; J gene: TRBJ1-3; D gene: -
CDR3 protein: CASKGQGNSPLHF; CDR3 DNA: TGTGCCAGCAAGGGGCAGGGGAATTCACCCCTCCACTTT; V gene: TRBV2; clone size: few; J gene: TRBJ1-6; D gene: -
CDR3 protein: CASSYSTQVNQPQHF; CDR3 DNA: TGTGCCAGCAGTTACTCGACACAGGTGAATCAGCCCCAGCATTTT; V gene: TRBV6-6; clone size: -; J gene: TRBJ1-5; D gene: -